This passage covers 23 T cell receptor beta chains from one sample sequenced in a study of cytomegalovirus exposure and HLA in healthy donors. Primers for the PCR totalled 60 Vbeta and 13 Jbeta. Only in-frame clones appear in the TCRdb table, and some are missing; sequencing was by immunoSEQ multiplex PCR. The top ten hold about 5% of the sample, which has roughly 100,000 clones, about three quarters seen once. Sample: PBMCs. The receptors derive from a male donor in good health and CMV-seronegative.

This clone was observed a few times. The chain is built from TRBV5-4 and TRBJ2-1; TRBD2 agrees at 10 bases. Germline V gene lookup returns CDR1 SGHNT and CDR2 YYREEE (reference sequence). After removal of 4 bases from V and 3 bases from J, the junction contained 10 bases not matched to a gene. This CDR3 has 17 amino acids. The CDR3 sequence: CASSIGASGGRYNEQFF. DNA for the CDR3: TGTGCCAGCAGCATCGGAGCTAGCGGGGGCCGCTACAATGAGCAGTTCTTC. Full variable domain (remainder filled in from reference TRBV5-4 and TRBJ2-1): ETGVTQSPTHLIKTRGQQVTLRCSSQSGHNTVSWYQQALGQGPQFIFQYYREEENGRGNFPPRFSGLQFPNYSSELNVNALELDDSALYLCASSIGASGGRYNEQFFGPGTRLTVL.

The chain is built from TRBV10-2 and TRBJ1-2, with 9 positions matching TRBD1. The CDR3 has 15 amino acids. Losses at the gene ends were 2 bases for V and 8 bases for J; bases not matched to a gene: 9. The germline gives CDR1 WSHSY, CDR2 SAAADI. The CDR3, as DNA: TGCGCCAGCAGTGAGAGCTACGGGACAGGGAAGGGCTACACCTTC. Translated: CASSESYGTGKGYTF.

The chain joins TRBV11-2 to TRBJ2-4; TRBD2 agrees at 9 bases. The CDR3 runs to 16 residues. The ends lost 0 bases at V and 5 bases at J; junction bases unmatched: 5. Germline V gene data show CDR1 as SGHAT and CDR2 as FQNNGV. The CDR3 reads CASSLEAGGSQNIQYF. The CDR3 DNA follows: TGTGCCAGCAGCTTAGAGGCGGGAGGGTCCCAAAACATTCAGTACTTC.

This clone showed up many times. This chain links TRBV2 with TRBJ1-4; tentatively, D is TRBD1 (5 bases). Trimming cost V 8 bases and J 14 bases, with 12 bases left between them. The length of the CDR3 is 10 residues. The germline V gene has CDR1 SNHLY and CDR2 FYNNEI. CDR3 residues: CASGGNTLFF. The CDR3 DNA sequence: TGTGCCAGCGGGGGGAACACTCTGTTTTTT.

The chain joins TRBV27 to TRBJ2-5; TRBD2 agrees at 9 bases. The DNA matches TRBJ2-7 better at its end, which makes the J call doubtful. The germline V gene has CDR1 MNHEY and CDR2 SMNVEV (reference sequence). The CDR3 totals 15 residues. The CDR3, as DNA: TGTGCCAGCAGTTTACTAGCGGGAAGTCGGCACGAGCAGTACTTC. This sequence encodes CASSLLAGSRHEQYF.

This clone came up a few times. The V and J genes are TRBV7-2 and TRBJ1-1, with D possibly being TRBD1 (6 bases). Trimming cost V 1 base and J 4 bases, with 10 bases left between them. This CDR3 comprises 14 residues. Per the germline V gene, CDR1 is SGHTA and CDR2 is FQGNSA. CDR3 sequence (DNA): TGTGCCAGCAGCTTAGGGGTGGGGGCCACTGAAGCTTTCTTT. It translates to CASSLGVGATEAFF.

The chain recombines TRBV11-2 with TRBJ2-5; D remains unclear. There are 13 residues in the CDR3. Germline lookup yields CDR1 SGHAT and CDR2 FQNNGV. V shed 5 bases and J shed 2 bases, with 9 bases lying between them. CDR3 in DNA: TGTGCCAGCAGCCCCCGCGTGCAAGAGACCCAGTACTTC. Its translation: CASSPRVQETQYF. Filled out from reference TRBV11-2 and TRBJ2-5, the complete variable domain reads EAGVAQSPRYKIIEKRQSVAFWCNPISGHATLYWYQQILGQGPKLLIQFQNNGVVDDSQLPKDRFSAERLKGVDSTLKIQPAKLEDSAVYLCASSPRVQETQYFGPGTRLLVL.

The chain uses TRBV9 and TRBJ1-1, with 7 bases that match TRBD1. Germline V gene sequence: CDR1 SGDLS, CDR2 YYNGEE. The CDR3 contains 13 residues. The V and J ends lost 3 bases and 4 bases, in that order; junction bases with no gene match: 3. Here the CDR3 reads CASSGGTVTEAFF. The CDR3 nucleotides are TGTGCCAGCAGCGGTGGGACAGTCACTGAAGCTTTCTTT.

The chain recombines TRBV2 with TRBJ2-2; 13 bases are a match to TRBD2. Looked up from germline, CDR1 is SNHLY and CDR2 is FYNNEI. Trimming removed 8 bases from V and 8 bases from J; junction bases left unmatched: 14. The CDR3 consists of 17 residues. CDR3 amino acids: CASRGLAGVPLEGELFF. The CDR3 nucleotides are TGTGCCAGCCGTGGACTAGCGGGAGTACCCCTGGAAGGGGAGCTGTTTTTT.

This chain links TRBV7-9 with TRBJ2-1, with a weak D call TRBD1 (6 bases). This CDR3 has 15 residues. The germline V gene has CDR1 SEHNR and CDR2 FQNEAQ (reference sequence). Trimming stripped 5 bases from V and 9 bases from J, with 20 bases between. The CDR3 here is CASSRAGPQGSEQFF. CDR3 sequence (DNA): TGTGCCAGCAGCCGAGCCGGGCCCCAGGGGAGTGAGCAGTTCTTC.

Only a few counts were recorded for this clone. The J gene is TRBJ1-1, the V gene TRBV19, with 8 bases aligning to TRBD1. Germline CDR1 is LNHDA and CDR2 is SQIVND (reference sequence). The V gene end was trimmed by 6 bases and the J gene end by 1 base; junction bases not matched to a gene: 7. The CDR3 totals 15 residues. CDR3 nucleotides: TGTGCCAGTAGCCTGACCGGGACAGGGAACACTGAAGCTTTCTTT. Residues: CASSLTGTGNTEAFF.

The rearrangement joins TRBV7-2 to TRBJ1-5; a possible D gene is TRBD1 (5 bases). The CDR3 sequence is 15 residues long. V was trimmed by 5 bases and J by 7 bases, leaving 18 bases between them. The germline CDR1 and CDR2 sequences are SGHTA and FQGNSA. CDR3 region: CASSLSRGGMQPQHF. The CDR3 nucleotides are TGTGCCAGCAGCCTCTCACGGGGGGGGATGCAGCCCCAGCATTTT.

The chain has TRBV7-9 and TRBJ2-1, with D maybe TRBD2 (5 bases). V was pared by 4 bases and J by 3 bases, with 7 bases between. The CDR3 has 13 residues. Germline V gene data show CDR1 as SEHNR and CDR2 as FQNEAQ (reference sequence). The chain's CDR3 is CASSYGIYNEQFF. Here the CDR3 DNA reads TGTGCCAGCAGCTACGGGATCTACAATGAGCAGTTCTTC.

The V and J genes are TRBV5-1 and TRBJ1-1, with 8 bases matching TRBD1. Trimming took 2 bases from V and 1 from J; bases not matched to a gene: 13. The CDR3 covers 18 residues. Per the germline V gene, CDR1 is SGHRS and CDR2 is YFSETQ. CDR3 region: CASSLGQGRSNRNTEAFF. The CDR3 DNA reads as TGCGCCAGCAGCTTAGGACAGGGTCGAAGTAATAGGAACACTGAAGCTTTCTTT.

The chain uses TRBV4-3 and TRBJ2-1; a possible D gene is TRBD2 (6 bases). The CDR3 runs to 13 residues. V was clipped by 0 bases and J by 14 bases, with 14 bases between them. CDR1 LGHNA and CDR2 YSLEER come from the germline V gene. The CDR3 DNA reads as TGCGCCAGCAGCCAAGATAGGTTCGGGGAGGAGTTCTTC. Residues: CASSQDRFGEEFF.

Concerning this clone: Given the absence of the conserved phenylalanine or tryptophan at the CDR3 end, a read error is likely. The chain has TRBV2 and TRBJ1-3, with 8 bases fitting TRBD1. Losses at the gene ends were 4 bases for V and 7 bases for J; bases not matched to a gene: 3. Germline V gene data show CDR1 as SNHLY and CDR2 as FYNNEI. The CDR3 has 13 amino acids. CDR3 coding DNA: TGTGCCAGCAGTGGACAGGGGCGTAACACCATATATCTT. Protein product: CASSGQGRNTIYL.

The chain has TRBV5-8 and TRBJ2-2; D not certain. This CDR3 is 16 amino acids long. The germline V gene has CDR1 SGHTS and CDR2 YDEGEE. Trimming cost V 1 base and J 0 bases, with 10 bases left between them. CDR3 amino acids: CASSLYSGSNTGELFF. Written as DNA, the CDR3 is TGTGCCAGCAGCTTGTACTCAGGATCGAACACCGGGGAGCTGTTTTTT.

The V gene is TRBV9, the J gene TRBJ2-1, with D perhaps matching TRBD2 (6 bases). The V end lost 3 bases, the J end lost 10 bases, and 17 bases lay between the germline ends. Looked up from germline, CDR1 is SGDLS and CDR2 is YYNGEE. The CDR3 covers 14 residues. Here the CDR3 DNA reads TGTGCCAGCAGCGCGGGGACTTTCCCAGGGGAGCAGTTCTTC. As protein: CASSAGTFPGEQFF.

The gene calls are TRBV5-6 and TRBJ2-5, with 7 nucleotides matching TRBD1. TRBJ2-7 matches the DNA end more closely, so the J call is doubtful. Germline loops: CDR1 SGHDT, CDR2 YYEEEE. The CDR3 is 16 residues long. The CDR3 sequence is CASSGGWDSRIYEQYF. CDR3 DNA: TGTGCCAGCAGTGGTGGATGGGACAGCAGAATTTACGAGCAGTACTTC.

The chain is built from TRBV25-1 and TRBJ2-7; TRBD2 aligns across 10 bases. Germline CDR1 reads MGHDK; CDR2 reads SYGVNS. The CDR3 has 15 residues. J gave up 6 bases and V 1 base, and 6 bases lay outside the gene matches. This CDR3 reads CASSELASGSFEQYF. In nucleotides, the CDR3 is TGTGCCAGCAGTGAATTGGCTAGCGGGAGCTTCGAGCAGTACTTC.

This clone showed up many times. The DNA of the CDR3 is TGTGCCGGCGGGGACCCCGCAAGCCCTGAAGCTTTCTTT. Translated, it gives CAGGDPASPEAFF. This chain joins TRBV7-2 and TRBJ1-1; a possible D gene is TRBD1 (5 bases). Trimming removed 11 bases from V and 6 bases from J, with 19 bases in between. In germline, CDR1 is SGHTA, CDR2 FQGNSA. CDR3 length equals 13 residues. The variable domain in full, with the rest retrieved from reference TRBV7-2 and TRBJ1-1, is GAGVSQSPSNKVTEKGKDVELRCDPISGHTALYWYRQSLGQGLEFLIYFQGNSAPDKSGLPSDRFSAERTGGSVSTLTIQRTQQEDSAVYLCAGGDPASPEAFFGQGTRLTVV.

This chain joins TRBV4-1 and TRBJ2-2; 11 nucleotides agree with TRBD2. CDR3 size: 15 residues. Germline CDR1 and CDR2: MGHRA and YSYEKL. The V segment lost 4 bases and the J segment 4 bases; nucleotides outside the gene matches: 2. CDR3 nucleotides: TGCGCCAGCAGCCCGCTAGCGGGAGGCACCGGGGAGCTGTTTTTT. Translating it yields CASSPLAGGTGELFF.

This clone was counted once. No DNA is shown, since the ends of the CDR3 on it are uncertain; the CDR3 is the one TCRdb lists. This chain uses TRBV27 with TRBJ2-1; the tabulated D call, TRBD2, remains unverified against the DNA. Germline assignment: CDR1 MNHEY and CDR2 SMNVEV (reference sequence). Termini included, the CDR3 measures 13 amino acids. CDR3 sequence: CASSSSWGGEQFF.